This T cell receptor beta chain was observed in a study of blood T cells in healthy people across ages. The CDR3 contains 13 residues. Trimming removed 6 bases from V and 3 bases from J, with 12 bases in between. This clonotype was picked up a small number of times. The antigen is not known. Study-level findings and limits: Unsorted PBMCs blocked a conclusive comparison of naive and antigen-experienced cells.

Using a J-beta primer mix together with a sample-barcoded 5' primer, a second PCR was run for roughly 7 to 11 cycles. Each CDR3 protein gets one entry after TCRdb re-called the 5' RACE reads with MiXCR. This sample has some 710,000 distinct CDR3 sequences; about half occur once, and the top ten carry around 18%. This rearrangement joins TRBV12-3 or TRBV12-4 to TRBJ2-7; possibly TRBD2 for D (5 bases). The source is an elderly man in good health. The sample consisted of blood. CDR3 region: CASRPRESYEQYF. The CDR3 region has the DNA TGTGCCAGCAGACCAAGGGAGAGCTACGAGCAGTACTTC.